This entry concerns a single T cell receptor beta chain. Its antigen remains unknown. The record originates from a study of T-cell memory formation after mild COVID-19. From 5'RACE with constant-segment primers came TCR alpha and TCR beta cDNA libraries that carried sample barcodes and UMIs. TCRdb used MiXCR to reprocess the 5' RACE reads, holding one entry per CDR3 protein. The data contain some 600,000 distinct CDR3 sequences, approximately 15% of them singletons. Germline values: CDR1 KGHSH, CDR2 LQKENI. The V end was cut by 11 bases, the J end by 3 bases, with 14 bases between. This CDR3 has 13 amino acids. Study results and caveats: A balance of CD4 and CD8 characterized clones contracting day 15 to 85, whereas later expanders leaned CD4+. Day 37-peaking second-wave clones had unconfirmed SARS-CoV-2 specificity.

The TCR sequence derives from an adult woman who had mild COVID-19 (a few samples of this study predate the infection). Cell type and time point are not known. The sample taken for sequencing was PBMCs or a T cell subset sorted from them (not recorded which). V usage is TRBV18 and J usage is TRBJ1-3, with D uncertain. CDR3 in amino acids: CAASPGLGNTIYF. CDR3 DNA sequence: TGTGCCGCCTCGCCGGGCCTTGGAAACACCATATATTTT.